The clone carrying this TCR beta chain was observed once. Time point noted: pre-treatment sample, taken before nivolumab and TIL therapy. Tumor tissue came from excised metastases, mostly pleural nodules or supraclavicular lymph nodes. Patients were adults with stage 4 NSCLC. V gave up 6 bases and J gave up 2 bases, with 15 bases separating them. Germline CDR1 MNHNY, CDR2 SVGAGI (reference sequence). The CDR3 loop spans 15 amino acids. The libraries were made with immunoSEQ v3. Assay used: immunoSEQ multiplex PCR; TCRdb lists only in-frame clones, some missing. The data show approximately 97,000 clones, roughly 65% seen once. The data originate from a study of TIL therapy for anti-PD-1-resistant metastatic lung cancer. Study-level information: Half of patients were current or former smokers.

The material was tumor tissue, obtained at baseline. This receptor was obtained from a person aged 25 to 80 with non-small cell lung cancer. The chain couples TRBV6-6 to TRBJ2-3; the D gene is possibly TRBD2 (6 bases). CDR3 residues: CASSFLGSVTDTQYF. The CDR3 nucleotides are TGTGCCAGCAGCTTTCTCGGGAGTGTCACAGATACGCAGTATTTT.